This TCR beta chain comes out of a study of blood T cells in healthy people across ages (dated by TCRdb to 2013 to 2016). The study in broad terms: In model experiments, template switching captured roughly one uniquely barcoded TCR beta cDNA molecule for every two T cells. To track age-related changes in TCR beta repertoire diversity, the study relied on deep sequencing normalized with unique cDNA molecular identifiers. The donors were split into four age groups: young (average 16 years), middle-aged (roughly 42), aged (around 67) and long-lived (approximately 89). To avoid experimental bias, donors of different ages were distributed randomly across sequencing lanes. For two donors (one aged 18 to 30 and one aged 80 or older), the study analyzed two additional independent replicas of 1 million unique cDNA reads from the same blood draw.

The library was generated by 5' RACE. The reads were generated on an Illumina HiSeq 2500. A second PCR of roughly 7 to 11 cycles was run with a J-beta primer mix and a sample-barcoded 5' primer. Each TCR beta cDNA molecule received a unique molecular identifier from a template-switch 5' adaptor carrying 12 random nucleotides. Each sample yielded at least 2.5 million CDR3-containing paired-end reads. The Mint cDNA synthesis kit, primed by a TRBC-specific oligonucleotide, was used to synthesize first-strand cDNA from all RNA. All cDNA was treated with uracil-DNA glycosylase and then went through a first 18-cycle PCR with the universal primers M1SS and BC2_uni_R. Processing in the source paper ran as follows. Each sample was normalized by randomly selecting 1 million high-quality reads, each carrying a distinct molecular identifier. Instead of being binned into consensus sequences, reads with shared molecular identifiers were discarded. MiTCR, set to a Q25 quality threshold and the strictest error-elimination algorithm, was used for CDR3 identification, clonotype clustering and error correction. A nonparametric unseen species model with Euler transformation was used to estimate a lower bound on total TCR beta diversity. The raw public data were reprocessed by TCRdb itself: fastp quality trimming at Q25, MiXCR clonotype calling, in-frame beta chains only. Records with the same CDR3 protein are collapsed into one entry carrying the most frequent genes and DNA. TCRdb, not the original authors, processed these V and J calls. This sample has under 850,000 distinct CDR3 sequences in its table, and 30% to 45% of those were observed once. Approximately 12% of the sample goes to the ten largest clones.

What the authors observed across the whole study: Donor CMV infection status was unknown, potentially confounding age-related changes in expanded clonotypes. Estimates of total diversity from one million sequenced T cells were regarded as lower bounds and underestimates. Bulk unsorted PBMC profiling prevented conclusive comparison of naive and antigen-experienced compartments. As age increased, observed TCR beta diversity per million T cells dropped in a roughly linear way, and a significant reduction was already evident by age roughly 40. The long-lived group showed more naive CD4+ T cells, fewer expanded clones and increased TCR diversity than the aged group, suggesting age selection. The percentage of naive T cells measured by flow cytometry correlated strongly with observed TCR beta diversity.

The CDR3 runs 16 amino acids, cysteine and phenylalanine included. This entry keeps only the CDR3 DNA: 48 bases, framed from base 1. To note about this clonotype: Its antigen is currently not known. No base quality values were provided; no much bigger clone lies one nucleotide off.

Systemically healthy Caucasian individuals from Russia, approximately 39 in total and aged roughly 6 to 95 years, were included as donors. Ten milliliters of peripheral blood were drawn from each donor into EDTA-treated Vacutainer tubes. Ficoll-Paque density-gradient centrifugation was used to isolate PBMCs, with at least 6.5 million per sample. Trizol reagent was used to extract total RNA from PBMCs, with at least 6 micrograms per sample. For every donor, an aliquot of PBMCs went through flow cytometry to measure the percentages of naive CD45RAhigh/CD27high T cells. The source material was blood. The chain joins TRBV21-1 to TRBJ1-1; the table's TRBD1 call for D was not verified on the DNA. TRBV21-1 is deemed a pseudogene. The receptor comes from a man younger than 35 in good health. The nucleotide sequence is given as TGTGCCAGCAGCTTCGGCAGGGGGCAACAAAACACTGAAGCTTTCTTT. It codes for CASSFGRGQQNTEAFF.